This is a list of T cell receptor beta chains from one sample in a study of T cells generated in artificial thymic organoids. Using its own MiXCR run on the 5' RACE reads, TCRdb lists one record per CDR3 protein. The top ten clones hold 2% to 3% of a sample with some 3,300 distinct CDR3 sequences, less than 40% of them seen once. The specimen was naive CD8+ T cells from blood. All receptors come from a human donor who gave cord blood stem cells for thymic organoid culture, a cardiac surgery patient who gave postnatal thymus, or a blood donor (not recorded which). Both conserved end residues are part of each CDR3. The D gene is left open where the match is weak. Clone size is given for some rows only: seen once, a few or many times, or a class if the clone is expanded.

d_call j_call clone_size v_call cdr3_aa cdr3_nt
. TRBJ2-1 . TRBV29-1 CSVHRESSYNEQFF TGCAGCGTTCACAGGGAAAGCTCCTACAATGAGCAGTTCTTC
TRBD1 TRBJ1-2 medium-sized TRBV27 CASSLGQGNGYTF TGTGCCAGCAGTTTAGGACAGGGGAACGGCTACACCTTC
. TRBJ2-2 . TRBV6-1 CASRENTGELFF TGTGCCAGCAGAGAGAACACCGGGGAGCTGTTTTTT
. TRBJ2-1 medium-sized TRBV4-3 CASSQDRTDLAENNEQFF TGCGCCAGCAGCCAAGATAGGACAGATTTAGCGGAAAACAATGAGCAGTTCTTC
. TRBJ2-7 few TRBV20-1 CSARDFREAYEQYF TGCAGTGCTAGAGATTTCAGGGAAGCCTACGAGCAGTACTTC
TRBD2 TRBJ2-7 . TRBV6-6 CASSDRLAGAYEQYF TGTGCCAGCAGTGACCGACTAGCGGGGGCCTACGAGCAGTACTTC
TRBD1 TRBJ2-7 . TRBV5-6 CASSPIAGTGEPYEQYF TGTGCCAGCAGCCCGATTGCTGGGACAGGGGAGCCTTACGAGCAGTACTTC
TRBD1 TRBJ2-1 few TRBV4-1 CASSQERTGVNEQFF TGCGCCAGCAGCCAAGAACGGACAGGGGTCAATGAGCAGTTCTTC
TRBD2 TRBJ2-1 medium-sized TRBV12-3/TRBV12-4 CASSPGLAGGSYNEQFF TGTGCCAGCAGCCCGGGACTAGCGGGAGGCTCCTACAATGAGCAGTTCTTC
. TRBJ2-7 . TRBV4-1 CASSQGSSYEQYF TGCGCCAGCAGCCAAGGCAGCTCCTACGAGCAGTACTTC
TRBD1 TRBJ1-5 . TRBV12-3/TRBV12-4 CASRTGTGYGQPQHF TGTGCCAGCAGAACCGGGACAGGGTATGGTCAGCCCCAGCATTTT
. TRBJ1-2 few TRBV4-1 CASSQTGNYGYTF TGCGCCAGCAGCCAAACAGGGAACTATGGCTACACCTTC
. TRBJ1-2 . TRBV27 CAGSLSGQGYGYTF TGTGCCGGCAGTTTATCTGGCCAGGGCTATGGCTACACCTTC
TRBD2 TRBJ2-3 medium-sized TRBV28 CASSPYKLAGGGDTQYF TGTGCCAGCAGTCCATATAAACTAGCGGGAGGTGGTGATACGCAGTATTTT
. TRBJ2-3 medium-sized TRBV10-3 CAISEVPADTQYF TGTGCCATCAGTGAAGTTCCGGCGGATACGCAGTATTTT
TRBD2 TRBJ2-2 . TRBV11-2 CASSSPMEREDTGELFF TGTGCCAGCAGCTCCCCCATGGAGCGGGAGGACACCGGGGAGCTGTTTTTT
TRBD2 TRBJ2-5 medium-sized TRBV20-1 CSAGGDVDGETQYF TGCAGTGCGGGGGGGGACGTGGACGGGGAGACCCAGTACTTC
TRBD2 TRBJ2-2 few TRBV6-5 CASSYSAGEDTGELFF TGTGCCAGCAGTTACTCGGCGGGGGAAGACACCGGGGAGCTGTTTTTT
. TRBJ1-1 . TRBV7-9 CASSLFLDEAFF TGTGCCAGCAGCTTATTCTTGGATGAAGCTTTCTTT
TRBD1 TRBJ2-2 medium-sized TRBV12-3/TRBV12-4 CASSFGTGSTGELFF TGTGCCAGCAGTTTTGGGACAGGGTCCACCGGGGAGCTGTTTTTT
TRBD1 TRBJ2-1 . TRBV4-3 CASSVGQGAFNEQFF TGCGCCAGCAGCGTGGGACAGGGGGCGTTCAATGAGCAGTTCTTC
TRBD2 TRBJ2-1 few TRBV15 CATSDGTSGVNEQFF TGTGCCACCAGCGACGGGACTAGCGGCGTTAATGAGCAGTTCTTC
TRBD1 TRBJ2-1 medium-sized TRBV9 CASSYRDRNNEQFF TGTGCCAGCAGCTACCGGGACAGGAACAATGAGCAGTTCTTC
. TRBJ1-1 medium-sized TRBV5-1 CASSLKSDYRYTEAFF TGCGCCAGCAGCTTGAAATCCGATTACCGATACACTGAAGCTTTCTTT
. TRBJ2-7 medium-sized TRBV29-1 CSVESGDKYEQYF TGCAGCGTTGAGTCAGGGGACAAATACGAGCAGTACTTC
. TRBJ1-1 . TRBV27 CVSSLGGTEAFF TGTGTCAGCAGTTTAGGGGGCACTGAAGCTTTCTTT
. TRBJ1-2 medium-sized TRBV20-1 CSVLGEGDYGYTF TGCAGTGTGTTGGGGGAGGGCGACTATGGCTACACCTTC
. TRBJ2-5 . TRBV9 CASSVAPGQETQYF TGTGCCAGCAGCGTAGCCCCGGGACAAGAGACCCAGTACTTC
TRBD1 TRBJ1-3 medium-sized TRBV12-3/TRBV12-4 CASRDRGTSENTIYF TGTGCCAGCAGAGACAGGGGGACTTCCGAGAACACCATATATTTT
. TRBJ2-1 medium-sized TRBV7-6 CASSIGHRSPYNEQFF TGTGCCAGCAGCATCGGACACCGAAGTCCCTACAATGAGCAGTTCTTC
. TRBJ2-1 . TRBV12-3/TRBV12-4 CASSFVSEQFF TGTGCCAGCAGTTTTGTCTCTGAGCAGTTCTTC
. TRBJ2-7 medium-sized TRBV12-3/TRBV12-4 CASSFGNEQYF TGTGCCAGCAGTTTCGGAAACGAGCAGTACTTC
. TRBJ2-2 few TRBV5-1 CASSPQRKQGRLNTGELFF TGCGCCAGCAGCCCTCAACGAAAACAGGGGAGGTTGAACACCGGGGAGCTGTTTTTT
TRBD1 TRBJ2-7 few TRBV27 CASSHDRTGELFYEQYF TGTGCCAGCAGCCATGACCGAACAGGGGAACTTTTCTACGAGCAGTACTTC
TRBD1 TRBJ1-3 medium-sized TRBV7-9 CASSLKGGRSGHGNTIYF TGTGCCAGCAGCTTAAAAGGGGGCCGGAGCGGCCATGGAAACACCATATATTTT
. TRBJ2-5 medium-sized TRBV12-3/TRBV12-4 CASSTPGQETQYF TGTGCCAGCAGTACGCCGGGACAAGAGACCCAGTACTTC
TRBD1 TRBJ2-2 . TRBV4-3 CASSQSPDRVDTGELFF TGCGCCAGCAGCCAAAGCCCCGACAGGGTAGACACCGGGGAGCTGTTTTTT